The T cell receptor (beta chain) described here comes from a study of beta chain features in type 1 diabetes (dated by TCRdb to between 2018 and 2020). Some background on the complete study: Patients and healthy donors did not differ in mean age, gender distribution, total cell number or subset yield. A total of about 99,000,000 sorted cells were examined across all samples, and RNA yield correlated strongly with the number of cells per subset. In the study, TCRB repertoires of sorted circulating CD4+ T cell subsets from recently diagnosed type 1 diabetes patients were compared with those of matched healthy donors. Naive and central memory subsets were obtained from all 28 donors, but regulatory and stem cell-like memory subsets were isolated from only 8 patients and roughly eight healthy donors. What the work shows at the level of the full study, not this receptor alone: Naive, central memory and regulatory TCRB repertoires appeared to be more similar among patients than among healthy donors. Fewer insertions and more nucleotide deletions at VDJ recombination sites were observed in patients with type 1 diabetes, implying thymic rearrangement abnormalities. In all four CD4+ subsets, TCRB CDR3 length was moderately but significantly shorter in type 1 diabetes patients. Because cDNA was sequenced instead of genomic DNA, activated cells with high expression could be over-represented, although the groups did not differ in activation or CD3 levels. Only small numbers of individuals were included in the HLA sub-analyses, which left unresolved whether HLA type had any influence on TCRB rearrangement. PCR might favor shorter templates, but patient and control samples were amplified and corrected together, so any skew would affect both groups equally.

From each donor, a single peripheral blood sample of 100 to 150 mL on average was drawn into heparinised tubes. Naive, central memory, regulatory and stem cell-like memory CD4+ T cells were sorted on a BD FACSAria II using a panel including CD45RO, CCR7, CD25, CD127, CD95 and CD27. A purity above 95% was achieved for all sorted populations. PBMCs were isolated right away by Lymphoprep density gradient centrifugation and were stained directly, without culture. Samples were stained and sorted in pairs, with one healthy donor and one patient per experiment, so that batch effects were minimized. CDR1 and CDR2 (SNHLY, FYNNEI) derive from the germline V gene. The junction carries 14 bases between V and J, which are trimmed by 7 bases and 7 bases respectively. Inclusive of the bounding cysteine and phenylalanine, the CDR3 is 13 residues long. CDR3 DNA is the only sequence kept; it has 39 bases, read in frame from the first base.

The entire isolated RNA was reverse transcribed using the High Capacity cDNA Reverse Transcription Kit, and thus expressed TCRB transcripts were sequenced. Naive, central memory and regulatory T cell samples underwent deep immunoSEQ sequencing, averaging about 3.57 million total reads per sample. After sorted cells were lysed in RLT buffer, RNA was extracted with DNase-treated RNeasy Micro or Mini kits, with the choice depending on cell number. To prevent cross-contamination, each cell subset was processed individually, whereas patient and healthy donor samples were processed jointly. The immunoSEQ multiplex PCR was used to amplify TCRB sequences from cDNA, yielding 87-bp fragments that span the CDR3 region. Amplicons were sequenced on the Illumina HiSeq platform. The authors processed their data as follows. PCR bias was computationally corrected using synthetic template baselines, reads within Hamming distance 2 were collapsed, and singletons that could not be merged were discarded. Reads were aligned against IMGT so that V, D and J genes, CDR3 length and insertions or deletions at six rearrangement sites could be assigned. Within each subset, clonotype counts were normalized to the number of sorted cells before true diversity and Gini coefficients were calculated with the tcR R package. Repertoire sharing was quantified using the overlap coefficient calculated on TCRB nucleotide sequences. What TCRdb holds here is the immuneACCESS table cut down to in-frame rearrangements. Part of the clones is not present; checked against another copy, under half of the missing clones reflect an unresolved V gene, and the others are unexplained. V and J calls and clone size are copied from that table; D and trimming were computed from the DNA. In all, the sample holds 300,000 to 450,000 clones, and 9.5% to 10% of those were seen once. The ten largest make up about 0.64% of the sample.

This clone was observed many times. The target of this receptor is not known. Per-base qualities were not stored, and no clone one base away is much larger. The receptor was derived from a man aged 25-45 years with type 1 diabetes. The sequenced sample was central memory CD4+ T cells from blood. This sequence uses TRBV2 and TRBJ2-1; matching of 6 bases hints at TRBD1 as the D gene. The bases are TGTGCCAGCAAACAGGGATCGTCGAATGAGCAGTTCTTC. The resulting protein is CASKQGSSNEQFF.